This TCR beta chain was documented in a study of T cell responses to AZD1222 COVID-19 vaccine. Study-level results: Among the donors, most were white British and more were female, and clonal diversity was possibly underestimated. Seropositivity was recorded at baseline in only five to seven AZD1222 recipients.

As for this clone: Its antigen is still unknown.

V lost 4 bases and J lost 3; bases outside the gene matches: 7. Germline assignment: CDR1 SGHRS and CDR2 YFSETQ. The CDR3 extends over 16 amino acids. Profiling relied on immunoSEQ multiplex PCR, and the TCRdb table lists in-frame clones only, not all of them. The data show roughly 150,000 clones, with around 90% seen just once and approximately 3.7% held by the top ten. This receptor was identified in an adult in good health. The sequences come from peripheral blood, collected on day 0 of AZD1222 vaccination. The chain couples TRBV5-1 to TRBJ2-2; 9 bases are a match to TRBD1. This CDR3 is CASSGGTGKDTGELFF. In DNA form, the CDR3 reads TGCGCCAGCAGCGGCGGGACAGGGAAGGACACCGGGGAGCTGTTTTTT.